This TCR beta chain emerged from a study of T cells in Graves' hyperthyroidism and ophthalmopathy. This clonotype showed up many times. Its antigen is not known. Amplification of TCR beta CDR3 regions was performed using RNA transcripts as template. HTBI primers were used for first-round RT-PCR of the TCR CDR3. TCRdb reprocessed the multiplex PCR reads with MiXCR, giving one entry per CDR3 protein. The repertoire holds around 660,000 distinct CDR3 sequences, with roughly 46% as singletons. General study results and limits: From stable hyperthyroidism, ophthalmopathy was separated by a 13 V-J model. The model foresaw ophthalmopathy a median roughly 6.3 months prior to onset.

Germline V gene lookup returns CDR1 DFQATT and CDR2 SNEGSKA (reference sequence). The CDR3 length is 13 residues. J lost 6 bases, V lost 6 bases, and 6 bases had no gene match. Exclusion criteria comprised uncontrolled infection, other autoimmune disease, pregnancy or lactation. Sequencing was performed on peripheral blood or thyroid tissue (not recorded which). The sequence was obtained from an adult man with Graves' disease, either hyperthyroidism or ophthalmopathy (not recorded which). The gene calls are TRBV20-1 and TRBJ2-7; 12 nucleotides line up with TRBD2. The CDR3 bases are TGCAGTGCGAGACTAGCGGGAGTTCCCGAGCAGTACTTC. Amino acids: CSARLAGVPEQYF.